The 18 T cell receptor beta chains below come from one sample, sequenced in a study of graft-versus-host responses after intestinal transplantation. Method: immunoSEQ multiplex PCR; TCRdb's copy keeps in-frame clones and lacks some. The data show over 80,000 clones, with roughly 90% seen just once and approximately 0.4% held by the top ten. Their target antigens are unknown. The source was unstimulated CD8+ T cells sorted from spleen or lymph node cells, collected before transplant. Receptors were obtained from a human donor who was the organ donor for an intestinal transplant.

V gene TRBV5-4 combines with J gene TRBJ2-2; D perhaps matches TRBD1 (6 bases). Germline loops: CDR1 SGHNT, CDR2 YYREEE (reference sequence). The CDR3 covers 17 residues. V gave up 2 bases and J gave up 5 bases, with 19 bases separating them. CDR3 region: CASSFGPDRSTTGELFF. The CDR3 DNA sequence: TGTGCCAGCAGCTTTGGCCCAGACAGGAGCACTACCGGGGAGCTGTTTTTT.

CDR3 DNA sequence: TGTGCCAGTAGTATAGTAGCAGAAGAGACCCAGTACTTC. Translated, it gives CASSIVAEETQYF. J is TRBJ2-5 and V is TRBV19; D uncertain. V dropped 1 base and J dropped 3 bases, with 6 bases sitting between them. Looked up from germline, CDR1 is LNHDA and CDR2 is SQIVND (reference sequence). This CDR3 has 13 amino acids.

This clone was seen more than once but under ten times. The chain uses TRBV4-3 and TRBJ2-3, with D unresolved. The CDR3 length is 14 residues. V was clipped by 4 bases and J by 6 bases, with 14 bases between them. CDR1 and CDR2 (germline): LGHNA, YSLEER. CDR3 nucleotides: TGCGCCAGCAGCCTCTACAATACGAGGGATACGCAGTATTTT. Translating it yields CASSLYNTRDTQYF.

J is TRBJ2-3 and V is TRBV4-1, with 10 positions matching TRBD2. The junction had 3 bases not matched to a gene; V was cut back by 3 bases and J by 0 bases. The CDR3 contains 16 residues. Germline CDR1 is MGHRA and CDR2 is YSYEKL. CDR3 bases: TGCGCCAGCAGCCACCCTAGCGGGGGCAGCACAGATACGCAGTATTTT. This codes for CASSHPSGGSTDTQYF.

The chain couples TRBV7-9 to TRBJ2-5, with a possible D match to TRBD2 (5 bases). The germline V gene encodes CDR1 SEHNR and CDR2 FQNEAQ (reference sequence). The CDR3 contains 14 residues. Trimming left V 2 bases short and J 3 bases short, with 10 bases between. CDR3 DNA sequence: TGTGCCAGCAGCTTACTAGCTGGGGAAGAGACCCAGTACTTC. Protein product: CASSLLAGEETQYF.

The chain carries TRBV7-9 and TRBJ1-2, with a tentative D call TRBD1 (5 bases). V dropped 10 bases and J dropped 9 bases, with 24 bases sitting between them. Germline CDR1 is SEHNR and CDR2 is FQNEAQ (reference sequence). The CDR3 sequence is 14 residues long. The CDR3 DNA is TGTGCCATCCCCGGCCCCCAGGGATCCCCCCGCTACACCTTC. It specifies CAIPGPQGSPRYTF.

The V and J genes are TRBV4-3 and TRBJ2-3; 9 positions agree with TRBD2. The CDR3 contains 18 residues. V lost 4 bases to trimming and J lost 4 bases; unmatched junction nucleotides: 15. CDR1 LGHNA and CDR2 YSLEER come from the germline V gene. CDR3 sequence (DNA): TGCGCCAGCAGCCTTGTGCCCTGGGGCGGGGGGGCCGCAGATACGCAGTATTTT. This sequence encodes CASSLVPWGGGAADTQYF.

The chain joins TRBV15 to TRBJ1-5; unclear D gene. V lost 0 bases, J lost 6 bases, and 9 bases lay in between. The CDR3 runs 14 residues. Germline CDR1 LNHNV, CDR2 YYDKDF (reference sequence). Here the CDR3 reads CATSRDRRIQPQHF. CDR3 sequence (DNA): TGTGCCACCAGCAGAGATAGGAGGATTCAGCCCCAGCATTTT.

This clone was picked up one time. The chain is built from TRBV18 and TRBJ2-3; the D gene is possibly TRBD1 (6 bases). This CDR3 has 15 amino acids. Germline CDR1 reads KGHSH; CDR2 reads LQKENI. V was pared by 3 bases and J by 4 bases, with 14 bases between. The CDR3 here is CASSPPAGVADTQYF. For the CDR3, the DNA is TGTGCCAGCTCACCCCCGGCAGGGGTAGCAGATACGCAGTATTTT.

The rearrangement links TRBV7-9 to TRBJ2-5, with TRBD1 matching 9 bases. The closer fit of TRBJ2-7 to the DNA end suggests the J call may be wrong. Germline-derived CDR1 and CDR2 are SEHNR and FQNEAQ (reference sequence). The CDR3 runs to 18 residues. The CDR3 coding sequence is TGTGCCAGCAGCTTACGTACCCCAGGGACAGGGACTGCGTACGAGCAGTACTTC. This codes for CASSLRTPGTGTAYEQYF.

This sequence joins TRBV27 and TRBJ1-4, with D possibly being TRBD1 (5 bases). The CDR3 contains 17 residues. V lost 5 bases to trimming and J lost 5 bases, with 21 bases between them. Germline values: CDR1 MNHEY, CDR2 SMNVEV (reference sequence). The CDR3 sequence is CASSPIRGTMANEKLFF. CDR3 DNA: TGTGCCAGCAGTCCTATAAGGGGCACGATGGCGAATGAAAAACTGTTTTTT. Using reference TRBV27 and TRBJ1-4 for the parts outside the CDR3, the full variable domain is EAQVTQNPRYLITVTGKKLTVTCSQNMNHEYMSWYRQDPGLGLRQIYYSMNVEVTDKGDVPEGYKVSRKEKRNFPLILESPSPNQTSLYFCASSPIRGTMANEKLFFGSGTQLSVL.

The V gene is TRBV29-1, the J gene TRBJ2-7; D is possibly TRBD2 (7 bases). This CDR3 contains 14 residues. Trimming took 3 bases from V and 5 from J, leaving 17 bases between them. Germline loops: CDR1 SQVTM, CDR2 ANQGSEA. The CDR3: CSVDEGRGIDEQYF. The CDR3 nucleotides are TGCAGCGTTGATGAGGGGAGGGGGATCGACGAGCAGTACTTC.

The V and J genes are TRBV6-5 and TRBJ2-7, with D possibly being TRBD1 (6 bases). Germline V lookup: CDR1 MNHEY, CDR2 SVGAGI. The CDR3 extends over 14 amino acids. Deletions cut 5 bases from V and 0 bases from J, with 11 bases between. The CDR3 nucleotides are TGTGCCAGCAGTCTACAGGGAGACTCCTACGAGCAGTACTTC. Translation: CASSLQGDSYEQYF.

DNA of the CDR3: TGTGCCAGCAGCTTGGCCGGGCGGGGGGCACTCCACTCGGATACCTACGAGCAGTACTTC. Its translation: CASSLAGRGALHSDTYEQYF. V is TRBV5-5 and J is TRBJ2-7; 8 bases match TRBD2. The V gene's germline CDR1 is SGHKS and CDR2 YYEKEE (reference sequence). This CDR3 has 20 residues. V lost 0 bases and J lost 2; bases outside the gene matches: 19.

This chain connects TRBV4-3 to TRBJ2-7; D possibly corresponds to TRBD1 (6 bases). This CDR3 region has 15 residues. Trimming removed 0 bases at V and 4 bases at J, with 13 bases between. Germline CDR1 is LGHNA and CDR2 is YSLEER. The CDR3: CASSQERGKFYEQYF. The DNA for the CDR3 is TGCGCCAGCAGCCAAGAGAGGGGGAAATTTTACGAGCAGTACTTC.

This chain links TRBV19 with TRBJ2-1, with 9 nucleotides matching TRBD1. The germline CDR1 and CDR2 sequences are LNHDA and SQIVND (reference sequence). The trim removed 5 bases at V and 8 bases at J, leaving 4 bases unmatched. The CDR3 has 13 amino acids. The CDR3 loop reads CASSLGQGYEQFF. In DNA, the CDR3 is TGTGCCAGTAGTCTGGGACAGGGCTATGAGCAGTTCTTC.

The rearrangement joins TRBV29-1 to TRBJ2-7, with D perhaps matching TRBD1 (5 bases). This CDR3 has 12 residues. V was trimmed by 4 bases and J by 3 bases, leaving 10 bases between them. Per germline, CDR1 SQVTM and CDR2 ANQGSEA. The CDR3: CSVGQGFYEQYF. The CDR3 bases are TGCAGCGTTGGCCAGGGATTCTACGAGCAGTACTTC.

V gene TRBV4-1 combines with J gene TRBJ2-7; 10 bases are a match to TRBD2. The trim removed 1 base at V and 3 bases at J, leaving 6 bases unmatched. Germline values: CDR1 MGHRA, CDR2 YSYEKL. The CDR3 loop spans 16 amino acids. The CDR3 is CASSQGIPSGGYEQYF. The CDR3, as DNA: TGCGCCAGCAGCCAAGGTATCCCTAGCGGGGGCTACGAGCAGTACTTC.